This TCR beta chain is from a study of T-cell reconstitution after alpha-beta-depleted transplantation in children. Study-wide points: Several hundred graft clones that had expanded were reportedly the source of alpha-beta T cells about two months after transplant. Surviving thymic progenitors and recipient T cells were the source of high TCRbeta diversity at day 60 in some patients. After one year, T-cell counts and TCRbeta diversity mostly came from new T cells.

V was trimmed by 1 base and J by 7 bases, leaving 16 bases between them. CDR1 is DFQATT and CDR2 is SNEGSKA in the germline V gene (reference sequence). This CDR3 region has 15 residues. A remark on this clonotype: What it recognizes is unknown.

The authors prepared the TCRbeta library with unique molecular identifiers. MiXCR, applied by TCRdb to the PCR reads, yields one record per CDR3 protein. The sample records a few hundred thousand distinct CDR3 sequences, over 10% being singletons. V and J are TRBV20-1 and TRBJ2-2; D is possibly TRBD2 (6 bases). Sequenced here: PBMCs, mostly from graft donor cells, sampled 360 days after TCRalphabeta/CD19-depleted stem cell transplant. This clonotype originated in a male patient younger than 18 who had a stem cell transplant for acute myeloid leukemia, so the T cells may come from the graft donor. This CDR3 is CSARVEGRTGGELFF. The CDR3 DNA reads TGCAGTGCTAGAGTGGAGGGGCGGACCGGCGGGGAGCTGTTTTTT.